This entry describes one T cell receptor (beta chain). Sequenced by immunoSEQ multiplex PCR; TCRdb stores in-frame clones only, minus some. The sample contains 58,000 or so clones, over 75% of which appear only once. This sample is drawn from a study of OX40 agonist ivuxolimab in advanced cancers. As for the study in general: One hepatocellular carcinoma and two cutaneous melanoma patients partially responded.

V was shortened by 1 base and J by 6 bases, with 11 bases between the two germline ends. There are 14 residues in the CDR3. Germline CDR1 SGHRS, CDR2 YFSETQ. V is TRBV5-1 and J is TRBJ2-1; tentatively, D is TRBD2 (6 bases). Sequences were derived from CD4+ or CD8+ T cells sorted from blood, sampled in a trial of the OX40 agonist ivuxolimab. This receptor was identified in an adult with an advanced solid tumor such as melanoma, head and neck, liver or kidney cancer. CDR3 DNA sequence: TGCGCCAGCAGCTTGTATAACGGGAGCAATGAGCAGTTCTTC. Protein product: CASSLYNGSNEQFF.